The following is a T cell receptor beta chain sequence with its context. Its target is not known. There are 16 residues in the CDR3. CDR1 and CDR2 from the germline V gene are SGHRS and YFSETQ. The trim removed 3 bases at V and 9 bases at J, leaving 11 bases unmatched. The data stem from a study of cytomegalovirus exposure and HLA in healthy donors. Study conclusions and caveats: Accounts indicate the classifier identified cytomegalovirus status with strong specificity and sensitivity. Among the sequence variants, a highly shared cluster was likely an artifact of sequencing.

Primers included in the PCR were 60 Vbeta and 13 Jbeta primers. The protocol was immunoSEQ multiplex PCR, while the TCRdb copy is restricted to in-frame clones and leaves out a portion. This sample carries approximately 170,000 clones, over 70% of them seen once, and the ten largest clones take more than 6%. The clonotype originates from a woman aged 40 to 50 in good health and CMV-seropositive. The chain joins TRBV5-1 to TRBJ1-6; 8 bases are shared with TRBD1. Material: PBMCs. The CDR3 DNA reads as TGCGCCAGCAGCTCCAGGGGGCCCAATAGCCCTTCACCCCTCCACTTT. Amino acids: CASSSRGPNSPSPLHF. Drawing the rest from reference TRBV5-1 and TRBJ1-6, the complete variable domain is KAGVTQTPRYLIKTRGQQVTLSCSPISGHRSVSWYQQTPGQGLQFLFEYFSETQRNKGNFPGRFSGRQFSNSRSEMNVSTLELGDSALYLCASSSRGPNSPSPLHFGNGTRLTVT.